This is a list of T cell receptor beta chains from one sample in a study of shared clonotypes between healthy human individuals. Only in-frame clones appear in the TCRdb table, and some are missing; sequencing was by immunoSEQ multiplex PCR. The sample shows approximately 640,000 clones, around 90% of them seen only once. The specimen was memory CD8+ T cells from PBMCs. These receptor sequences come from a man younger than 30 in good health. Some clones in this sample may be carry-over from other donors' samples. Each CDR3 is given with its conserved first and last residue. A D gene is named only where the DNA matches it firmly. Not all rows give a size; the values are once, few, many and, for expanded clones, a class.

TRBJ1-1 | once | TRBV6-1 | NA | CASSERAMNTEAFF | TGTGCCAGCAGTGAACGGGCTATGAACACTGAAGCTTTCTTT
TRBJ2-7 | NA | TRBV19 | TRBD2 | CASSWGLAGGPDEQYF | TGTGCCAGTAGTTGGGGACTAGCGGGAGGGCCTGACGAGCAGTACTTC
TRBJ1-4 | NA | TRBV15 | NA | CATSRDRRLATNEKLFF | TGTGCCACCAGCAGAGATCGGAGGTTGGCAACTAATGAAAAACTGTTTTTT
TRBJ2-1 | NA | TRBV4-1 | TRBD2 | CASSQRVLAGVNEQFF | TGCGCCAGCAGCCAAAGGGTTCTAGCGGGAGTCAATGAGCAGTTCTTC
TRBJ2-5 | NA | TRBV6-5 | TRBD1 | CASSPTGGAVETQYF | TGTGCCAGCAGTCCTACAGGGGGCGCGGTAGAGACCCAGTACTTC
TRBJ1-1 | NA | TRBV7-2 | NA | CASSLLLDFKTEAFF | TGTGCCAGCAGCTTACTTCTTGATTTCAAGACTGAAGCTTTCTTT
TRBJ2-2 | NA | TRBV7-3 | NA | CASSLTRALPRTGELFF | TGTGCCAGCAGCTTAACCAGGGCCCTCCCGAGGACCGGGGAGCTGTTTTTT
TRBJ1-2 | NA | TRBV7-9 | NA | CASSLSQVYNYGYTF | TGTGCCAGCAGCTTATCACAGGTTTATAACTATGGCTACACCTTC
TRBJ2-7 | NA | TRBV14 | NA | CASSQGWVPPGEQYF | TGTGCCAGCAGCCAAGGGTGGGTACCTCCTGGCGAGCAGTACTTC
TRBJ2-2 | NA | TRBV6-4 | NA | CASSEGNGELFF | TGTGCCAGCAGTGAGGGGAACGGGGAGCTGTTTTTT
TRBJ2-7 | NA | TRBV28 | TRBD2 | CASSWPGTRGGYEQYF | TGTGCCAGCAGTTGGCCGGGGACTCGGGGGGGCTACGAGCAGTACTTC
TRBJ2-1 | NA | TRBV19 | TRBD2 | CATSGSLDEQFF | TGTGCCACCAGCGGGAGTTTGGATGAGCAGTTCTTC
TRBJ2-7 | NA | TRBV4-1 | TRBD2 | CASSQREVGVAGGPSYEQYF | TGCGCCAGCAGCCAAAGGGAGGTCGGGGTGGCGGGAGGGCCATCCTACGAGCAGTACTTC
TRBJ2-6 | NA | TRBV28 | NA | CASRTSLLGRGLSGANVLTF | TGTGCCAGCAGAACCAGTTTACTAGGCAGGGGTCTTTCTGGGGCCAACGTCCTGACTTTC
TRBJ1-4 | NA | TRBV7-9 | NA | CASSKAGRATNEKLFF | TGTGCCAGCAGCAAGGCAGGGCGGGCAACTAATGAAAAACTGTTTTTT
TRBJ2-5 | NA | TRBV5-1 | TRBD1 | CASSPRAPGTDQETQYF | TGCGCCAGCAGCCCACGGGCCCCCGGGACAGACCAAGAGACCCAGTACTTC
TRBJ2-7 | NA | TRBV29-1 | NA | CSVEDPDSPSNYEQYF | TGCAGCGTTGAAGACCCGGACTCACCTTCCAACTACGAGCAGTACTTC
TRBJ2-7 | once | TRBV4-1 | TRBD1 | CASSQLGTGAEQYF | TGCGCCAGCAGCCAATTAGGGACAGGGGCCGAGCAGTACTTC
TRBJ2-7 | NA | TRBV2 | NA | CASTSGRGYEQYF | TGTGCCAGTACCTCGGGCAGGGGATACGAGCAGTACTTC
TRBJ2-7 | NA | TRBV10-3 | TRBD2 | CAISDLGASGGTYEQYF | TGTGCCATCAGTGACCTCGGGGCTAGCGGGGGGACCTACGAGCAGTACTTC
TRBJ1-1 | NA | TRBV7-6 | TRBD1 | CASSPGQSMGGAFF | TGTGCCAGCAGCCCGGGACAGTCGATGGGGGGAGCTTTCTTT
TRBJ1-4 | NA | TRBV5-8 | NA | CASMGADATNEKLFF | TGTGCCAGCATGGGGGCAGATGCAACTAATGAAAAACTGTTTTTT
TRBJ1-1 | NA | TRBV19 | NA | CASSIGKRGGPWDTEAFF | TGTGCCAGTAGTATTGGGAAACGTGGAGGGCCTTGGGACACTGAAGCTTTCTTT
TRBJ1-1 | NA | TRBV4-3 | NA | CASSQVEGNTEAFF | TGCGCCAGCAGCCAAGTCGAGGGTAACACTGAAGCTTTCTTT
TRBJ1-4 | NA | TRBV7-9 | NA | CASSLGPIGTNEKLFF | TGTGCCAGCAGCTTAGGACCGATTGGCACTAATGAAAAACTGTTTTTT
TRBJ2-4 | NA | TRBV19 | NA | CASSIRGAKNIQYF | TGTGCCAGTAGTATTCGGGGGGCCAAAAACATTCAGTACTTC
TRBJ2-6 | NA | TRBV5-1 | TRBD1 | CASSLSRGSGANVLTF | TGCGCCAGCAGCTTATCCAGGGGGTCCGGGGCCAACGTCCTGACTTTC
TRBJ2-3 | NA | TRBV28 | TRBD2 | CASSFGAGDRTDTQYF | TGTGCCAGCAGTTTCGGGGCGGGGGACCGCACAGATACGCAGTATTTT
TRBJ1-2 | NA | TRBV5-6 | NA | CASSLRWGVNGYTF | TGTGCCAGCAGCTTGAGGTGGGGAGTGAATGGCTACACCTTC
TRBJ2-7 | NA | TRBV9 | TRBD1 | CASSLKDRAHHEQYF | TGTGCCAGCAGCCTTAAGGACAGGGCCCACCACGAGCAGTACTTC
TRBJ2-2 | NA | TRBV27 | TRBD2 | CASRMGLAGVPGELFF | TGTGCCAGCAGAATGGGACTAGCGGGAGTCCCCGGGGAGCTGTTTTTT
TRBJ1-2 | NA | TRBV30 | NA | CARRRQDLGGYTF | TGTGCCCGGCGGAGGCAGGACCTTGGGGGCTACACCTTC
TRBJ1-1 | NA | TRBV13 | TRBD1 | CASSWTGDEAFF | TGTGCCAGCAGCTGGACAGGGGATGAAGCTTTCTTT
TRBJ2-1 | NA | TRBV4-1 | TRBD1 | CASSQDRGSYNEQFF | TGCGCCAGCAGCCAAGACAGGGGGTCCTACAATGAGCAGTTCTTC
TRBJ1-1 | NA | TRBV6-5 | NA | CASSYLGNTEAFF | TGTGCCAGCAGCTACCTGGGGAACACTGAAGCTTTCTTT
TRBJ2-2 | NA | TRBV5-1 | TRBD1 | CASSLGRGTGITGELFF | TGCGCCAGCAGCTTGGGGCGTGGGACAGGGATAACCGGGGAGCTGTTTTTT
TRBJ2-1 | NA | TRBV27 | TRBD2 | CASSVTSGYLNEQFF | TGTGCCAGCAGTGTTACTAGCGGATACCTCAATGAGCAGTTCTTC